These 6 T cell receptor beta chains came from one sample sequenced in a study of blood T cells in healthy people across ages. The authors ran a second PCR of 7 to 11 cycles using a sample-barcoded 5' primer and a J-beta primer mix. MiXCR, applied by TCRdb to the 5' RACE reads, yields one record per CDR3 protein. The sample lists approximately 1,700,000 distinct CDR3 sequences, about 39% occurring once. The sequenced sample consisted of blood. The origin of the receptors is a human donor in good health.

About this clonotype itself: Since the CDR3 does not end with the conserved phenylalanine or tryptophan, this likely comes from a read error. The genes are TRBV20-1 and TRBJ2-1; D is possibly TRBD2 (6 bases). Germline values: CDR1 DFQATT, CDR2 SNEGSKA (reference sequence). CDR3 size: 13 residues. Trimming took 1 base from V and 6 from J, leaving 10 bases between them. CDR3 amino acids: CSARVVGGNEQFL. The CDR3 coding sequence is TGCAGTGCTAGAGTCGTGGGGGGCAATGAGCAGTTCTTA.

The rearrangement links TRBV2 to TRBJ1-2; D gene unclear. The V end was cut by 6 bases, the J end by 8 bases, with 13 bases between. In germline, CDR1 is SNHLY, CDR2 FYNNEI. The CDR3 consists of 12 residues. Here the CDR3 DNA reads TGTGCCAGCAGCGCAGGAACTTGGGGCTACACCTTC. Protein: CASSAGTWGYTF.

The genes are TRBV7-9 and TRBJ2-6, with D perhaps TRBD2 (5 bases). Germline loops: CDR1 SEHNR, CDR2 FQNEAQ (reference sequence). This CDR3 spans 19 amino acids. V was pared by 2 bases and J by 0 bases, with 17 bases between. CDR3 sequence: CASSLWTVGRGSGANVLTF. CDR3 nucleotide sequence: TGTGCCAGCAGCTTATGGACCGTAGGACGGGGCTCTGGGGCCAACGTCCTGACTTTC.

This clonotype has just a few counts. This chain links TRBV3-1 with TRBJ1-2; no firm D call. The V gene's germline CDR1 is LGHDT and CDR2 YNNKEL (reference sequence). Trimming took 0 bases from V and 4 from J, leaving 12 bases between them. The CDR3 extends over 15 amino acids. This CDR3 reads CASSQDLGPFYGYTF. The CDR3 DNA sequence: TGTGCCAGCAGCCAAGATCTAGGGCCCTTCTATGGCTACACCTTC.

This clonotype has a handful of counts. The V gene is TRBV7-9, the J gene TRBJ2-4; 9 bases map to TRBD1. The J call may be faulty, since TRBJ2-7 better matches the DNA end. The CDR3 totals 18 residues. Per the germline V gene, CDR1 is SEHNR and CDR2 is FQNEAQ (reference sequence). CDR3 sequence: CASSLGTGRAPSGNEQYF. The CDR3 DNA follows: TGTGCCAGCAGCCTAGGGACAGGGAGGGCTCCCTCGGGAAACGAGCAGTACTTC.

The sample holds one count of this clonotype. The conserved phenylalanine or tryptophan is not found at the CDR3 terminus, so this likely reflects a read error. The chain couples TRBV2 to TRBJ2-3, with 8 bases matching TRBD2. J lost 2 bases, V lost 8 bases, and 12 bases had no gene match. The CDR3 runs 16 residues. CDR1 and CDR2 from the germline V gene are SNHLY and FYNNEI. CDR3 amino acids: CASWWGSGEFTDTQYV. The CDR3 DNA sequence: TGTGCCAGCTGGTGGGGTAGCGGGGAGTTCACAGATACGCAGTATGTT.